The next 27 T cell receptor beta chains were all read from a single sample in a study of regulatory T cells in long-lasting Graves disease. Time point: newly diagnosed GD, antithyroid drugs for less than 3 months. Preparation of the TCR library used RNA extracted from PBMCs. Arm-PCR of CDR3 regions and iRepertoire HTBI primers were the basis on which TCR beta libraries were built. TCRdb recomputed calls from the multiplex PCR reads with MiXCR, one row per CDR3 protein. This repertoire shows around 230,000 distinct CDR3 sequences, about 16% found once; its top ten account for approximately 20%. Specimen: peripheral blood mononuclear cells (PBMCs), collected at new diagnosis, from a patient treated with antithyroid drugs. These receptors were taken from a female donor with Graves disease.

This clonotype has at least ten counts. CDR3 nucleotide sequence: TGTGCCATCAGTGAAAGACAGAACACTGAAGCTTTCTTT. This gives the protein CAISERQNTEAFF. This chain uses TRBV10-3 with TRBJ1-1; D gene unclear. The V end lost 3 bases, the J end lost 1 base, and 6 bases lay between the germline ends. Germline lookup yields CDR1 ENHRY and CDR2 SYGVKD. The CDR3 spans 13 residues.

This clonotype was found many times. The V call is TRBV6-2 or TRBV6-3, the J call TRBJ1-6; weak D call: TRBD1 (6 bases). V lost 1 base and J 5 bases, leaving 9 bases between the germline ends. CDR3 length: 15 amino acids. Germline V gene lookup returns CDR1 MNHEY and CDR2 SVGEGT. The CDR3 here is CASSYFGQHNSPLHF. CDR3 nucleotide sequence: TGTGCCAGCAGTTACTTCGGACAGCATAATTCACCCCTCCACTTT.

This clonotype was found a few times. Given a far larger clone just one base away, this is likely a sequencing read error. The CDR3 region has the DNA TGTGCCAGCAGTTATCAGGGCAGGGGCATCGGTGGCTACACCTTC. Translation: CASSYQGRGIGGYTF. This sequence joins TRBV6-2 or TRBV6-3 and TRBJ1-2, with D possibly TRBD1 on 6 matching bases. The CDR3 runs to 15 residues. Germline V lookup: CDR1 MNHEY, CDR2 SVGEGT. Trimming stripped 3 bases from V and 7 bases from J, with 18 bases between.

In the case of this clonotype: A much larger clone differs from this one at a single base, so this may be a read error. The chain carries TRBV6-2 or TRBV6-3 and TRBJ2-7, with TRBD2 matching 10 bases. Germline trimming cut 5 bases from V and 7 bases from J; bases unmatched to any gene: 11. CDR3 size: 15 residues. Germline values: CDR1 MNHEY, CDR2 SVGEGT. Written as DNA, the CDR3 is TGTGCCAGCAGTGAACTAGCGGGATCCTACAATGAGCAGTACTTC. It is translated as CASSELAGSYNEQYF.

This clonotype was observed a few times. The chain employs TRBV18 and TRBJ2-1; 8 nucleotides line up with TRBD2. Germline V lookup: CDR1 KGHSH, CDR2 LQKENI. CDR3 length equals 17 residues. The V gene end was trimmed by 1 base and the J gene end by 9 bases; junction bases not matched to a gene: 14. The CDR3 loop reads CASSPLPQREGRSEQFF. The CDR3 DNA follows: TGTGCCAGCTCACCACTTCCCCAACGGGAGGGCCGAAGTGAGCAGTTCTTC.

This clonotype was recorded many times. The rearrangement uses TRBV6-2 or TRBV6-3 and TRBJ2-7; the match to TRBD2 covers 8 bases. The V gene end was trimmed by 8 bases and the J gene end by 1 base; junction bases not matched to a gene: 10. This CDR3 has 15 residues. CDR1 is MNHEY, CDR2 SVGEGT, per germline. The CDR3 DNA follows: TGTGCCAGCTTAAGTGCTAGCGGGTTTTCCTACGAGCAGTACTTC. Amino acid sequence: CASLSASGFSYEQYF.

At least ten counts were recorded for this clonotype. This chain uses TRBV12-3 or TRBV12-4 with TRBJ1-2; no clear D gene. The CDR3 is 12 residues long. V was cut by 5 bases and J by 7 bases, with 11 bases left in between. CDR3 residues: CASSLLPFGYTF. The CDR3 coding sequence is TGTGCCAGCAGTCTCCTGCCCTTTGGCTACACCTTC.

This clonotype was seen at least ten times. The chain is built from TRBV6-5 and TRBJ2-7, with TRBD2 matching over 10 bases. CDR1 is MNHEY, CDR2 SVGAGI, per germline. V gave up 4 bases and J gave up 5 bases; unmatched junction bases: 8. There are 15 residues in the CDR3. DNA for the CDR3: TGTGCCAGCAGTTCCGGACTAGCGGATACGGACGAGCAGTACTTC. Translated, it gives CASSSGLADTDEQYF.

The V call is TRBV6-2 or TRBV6-3, the J call TRBJ2-1; 10 bases map to TRBD2. The junction had 4 bases not matched to a gene; V was cut back by 5 bases and J by 9 bases. Germline loops: CDR1 MNHEY, CDR2 SVGEGT. There are 13 residues in the CDR3. DNA for the CDR3: TGTGCCAGCAGTCCACTAGCGGGATCTGAGCAGTTCTTC. Amino acid sequence: CASSPLAGSEQFF.

There are a few counts of this clonotype. V usage is TRBV6-1 and J usage is TRBJ2-2; 7 bases are a match to TRBD1. CDR3 length: 15 amino acids. Trimming at V came to 7 bases and at J to 1 base, leaving 6 bases not matched to a gene. Looked up from germline, CDR1 is MNHNS and CDR2 is SASEGT. CDR3 protein: CASTQGQMNTGELFF. For the CDR3, the DNA is TGTGCCAGCACCCAGGGACAGATGAACACCGGGGAGCTGTTTTTT.

This clonotype showed up just a few times. This chain links TRBV5-5 with TRBJ2-3, with 16 bases aligning to TRBD2. From germline, CDR1 is SGHKS and CDR2 YYEKEE (reference sequence). This CDR3 contains 18 residues. V was clipped by 3 bases and J by 2 bases; unmatched bases: 6. For the CDR3, the DNA is TGTGCCAGCAGCTGGGGACTAGCGGGAGGGGGGGCCACAGATACGCAGTATTTT. Its translation is CASSWGLAGGGATDTQYF.

In its sample, this clonotype was seen many times. This chain joins TRBV11-1 and TRBJ2-2; D might be TRBD1 (5 bases). Per the germline V gene, CDR1 is SGHAT and CDR2 is FQDESV (reference sequence). V was cut by 5 bases and J by 1 base, with 11 bases left in between. The CDR3 has 15 amino acids. The CDR3 sequence is CASSKDTWNTGELFF. CDR3 DNA: TGTGCCAGCAGCAAGGACACTTGGAACACCGGGGAGCTGTTTTTT.

This clonotype was detected many times. The rearrangement links TRBV19 to TRBJ1-5, with D uncertain. Germline V gives CDR1 LNHDA, CDR2 SQIVND (reference sequence). The CDR3 spans 16 residues. V was trimmed by 1 base and J by 1 base, leaving 11 bases between them. CDR3: CASSIGGVGSNQPQHF. As DNA, the CDR3 is TGTGCCAGTAGTATAGGTGGGGTTGGGAGCAATCAGCCCCAGCATTTT.

There are many counts of this clonotype. The rearrangement links TRBV11-3 to TRBJ2-1; D might be TRBD1 (5 bases). The CDR3 loop spans 13 amino acids. Germline V gene sequence: CDR1 SGHNT, CDR2 YENEEA. V gave up 5 bases and J gave up 8 bases, with 13 bases separating them. The CDR3 is CASSPGLGDEQFF. The CDR3 nucleotides read TGTGCCAGCAGCCCAGGGCTAGGGGATGAGCAGTTCTTC.

Many counts were recorded for this clonotype. This chain links TRBV7-6 with TRBJ2-7; possibly TRBD1 for D (6 bases). The V gene's germline CDR1 is SGHVS and CDR2 FNYEAQ. This CDR3 comprises 13 residues. Trimming pared 0 bases from V and 6 bases from J, leaving 9 bases between. The CDR3 spells CASSLASGAEQYF. The CDR3 coding sequence is TGTGCCAGCAGCTTAGCATCAGGGGCCGAGCAGTACTTC.

Ten or more counts support this clonotype. In nucleotides, the CDR3 is TGTGCCAGCAGTGAATCTGGGGCTAGTGGCTCACCCCTCCACTTT. This gives the protein CASSESGASGSPLHF. J is TRBJ1-6 and V is TRBV25-1, with D possibly matching TRBD1 (5 bases). From germline, CDR1 is MGHDK and CDR2 SYGVNS. There are 15 residues in the CDR3. V dropped 1 base and J dropped 10 bases, with 14 bases sitting between them.

This clonotype was observed at least ten times. The rearrangement joins TRBV12-3 or TRBV12-4 to TRBJ2-5, with D possibly matching TRBD1 (6 bases). Trimming took 6 bases from V and 5 from J, leaving 13 bases between them. The CDR3 loop spans 13 amino acids. CDR3 sequence (DNA): TGTGCCAGCAGCTCGAGGGGGAAGGAGACCCAGTACTTC. Translating gives CASSSRGKETQYF.

In this sample, this clonotype turned up many times. The CDR3 DNA reads as TGTGCCAGCAGTTCGACTGACAGGCTTAGTAGCAATGAGCAGTTCTTC. Its protein product is CASSSTDRLSSNEQFF. The V and J genes are TRBV12-3 or TRBV12-4 and TRBJ2-1, with D possibly TRBD1 on 6 matching bases. V was shortened by 4 bases and J by 6 bases, with 19 bases between the two germline ends. This CDR3 is 16 amino acids long.

This clonotype was seen many times. The chain recombines TRBV30 with TRBJ1-6; 7 bases match TRBD1. The CDR3 totals 14 residues. CDR1 is GTSNPN and CDR2 is SVGIG in the germline V gene (reference sequence). Unmatched junction bases numbered 7, after V lost 2 bases and J lost 9 bases. In DNA, the CDR3 is TGTGCCTGGAGTTTCGCCAGGGGGACTTCACCCCTCCACTTT. Translated, it gives CAWSFARGTSPLHF.

This clonotype was seen repeatedly, ten times or more. CDR3: CASTLQGRETQYF. The CDR3 DNA follows: TGTGCCAGCACCCTACAGGGTAGGGAGACCCAGTACTTC. The chain links TRBV3-1 to TRBJ2-5; possible D gene TRBD1, 6 bases. CDR3 length equals 13 residues. The germline CDR1 and CDR2 sequences are LGHDT and YNNKEL (reference sequence). Trimming pared 7 bases from V and 5 bases from J, leaving 14 bases between.

This clonotype has a count of ten or more. This sequence joins TRBV20-1 and TRBJ2-3; weak D call: TRBD1 (6 bases). Deletions cut 5 bases from V and 4 bases from J, with 16 bases between. Germline CDR1 and CDR2: DFQATT and SNEGSKA (reference sequence). The CDR3 is 14 residues long. CDR3 in DNA: TGCAGTGCTTCTCGACAGGCTCGCCCAGATACGCAGTATTTT. Translated, it gives CSASRQARPDTQYF.

There are many counts of this clonotype. The rearrangement uses TRBV6-1 and TRBJ2-2; 7 nucleotides align to TRBD1. With V trimmed by 8 bases and J by 1 base, 1 base remained unmatched. The CDR3 runs 13 residues. Germline V gene lookup returns CDR1 MNHNS and CDR2 SASEGT. The CDR3 coding sequence is TGTGCCAGCCGGGACAGGAACACCGGGGAGCTGTTTTTT. Translated: CASRDRNTGELFF.

This clonotype has at least ten counts. The chain recombines TRBV11-2 with TRBJ2-5; TRBD2 aligns across 7 bases. The ends lost 4 bases at V and 5 bases at J; junction bases unmatched: 10. The CDR3 extends over 15 amino acids. Germline V gives CDR1 SGHAT, CDR2 FQNNGV. The CDR3 sequence: CASSSRPSAGETQYF. The CDR3 DNA is TGTGCCAGCAGCTCTCGGCCCTCAGCGGGGGAGACCCAGTACTTC.

The J gene is TRBJ2-5, the V gene TRBV6-1, with D unclear. The germline V and J ends were trimmed by 2 bases and 5 bases, with 12 bases remaining between them. The CDR3 length is 14 residues. Germline values: CDR1 MNHNS, CDR2 SASEGT. The chain's CDR3 is CASSEQVLGETQYF. The DNA of the CDR3 is TGTGCCAGCAGTGAACAGGTGCTGGGGGAGACCCAGTACTTC.

This clonotype showed up many times. The rearrangement uses TRBV28 and TRBJ2-1; 10 bases fit TRBD2. V lost 8 bases to trimming and J lost 7 bases; unmatched junction nucleotides: 8. Germline lookup yields CDR1 MDHEN and CDR2 SYDVKM. The CDR3 is made up of 14 amino acids. For the CDR3, the DNA is TGTGCCAGCGGTCTAGCGGGAGAGGGAAATGAGCAGTTCTTC. Its translation: CASGLAGEGNEQFF. Full variable domain (missing parts from reference TRBV28 and TRBJ2-1): DVKVTQSSRYLVKRTGEKVFLECVQDMDHENMFWYRQDPGLGLRLIYFSYDVKMKEKGDIPEGYSVSREKKERFSLILESASTNQTSMYLCASGLAGEGNEQFFGPGTRLTVL.

A note on this clonotype: This could be a read error, since a much larger clone is one nucleotide away. V gene TRBV4-3 combines with J gene TRBJ1-4; D is unresolved. The CDR3 is 16 amino acids. CDR1 LGHNA and CDR2 YSLEER come from the germline V gene. CDR3 amino acids: CASIQGTAATNEKLFF. The CDR3 nucleotides are TGTGCCAGCATCCAAGGTACAGCGGCAACTAATGAAAAACTGTTTTTT.

V and J are TRBV28 and TRBJ1-1, with a tentative D call TRBD1 (6 bases). The CDR3 is 14 amino acids. V was shortened by 4 bases and J by 2 bases, with 11 bases between the two germline ends. CDR1 MDHEN and CDR2 SYDVKM come from the germline V gene. The CDR3 bases are TGTGCCAGCAGTTCCCCGGACAGAAACACTGAAGCTTTCTTT. This sequence encodes CASSSPDRNTEAFF.